This passage covers 24 T cell receptor beta chains from one sample sequenced in a study of immune evolution from preneoplasia to lung adenocarcinoma. Clones were sequenced by immunoSEQ multiplex PCR, and TCRdb holds only the in-frame ones, with some missing. Of around 11,000 clones listed, 70% to 90% were seen once; the top ten hold roughly 3.5%. Sequencing was performed on FFPE invasive lung adenocarcinoma tissue. All receptors come from a person aged 70 to 85 with invasive lung adenocarcinoma.

The chain couples TRBV9 to TRBJ1-3, with unresolved D. Looked up from germline, CDR1 is SGDLS and CDR2 is YYNGEE. This CDR3 contains 15 residues. The germline V and J ends were trimmed by 0 bases and 0 bases, with 7 bases remaining between them. CDR3 region: CASSVGIDSGNTIYF. DNA of the CDR3: TGTGCCAGCAGCGTAGGAATAGACTCTGGAAACACCATATATTTT. Full variable domain (remainder filled in from reference TRBV9 and TRBJ1-3): DSGVTQTPKHLITATGQRVTLRCSPRSGDLSVYWYQQSLDQGLQFLIQYYNGEERAKGNILERFSAQQFPDLHSELNLSSLELGDSALYFCASSVGIDSGNTIYFGEGSWLTVV.

V is TRBV25-1 and J is TRBJ1-2; unclear D gene. Germline V gene sequence: CDR1 MGHDK, CDR2 SYGVNS. Trimming cost V 11 bases and J 2 bases, with 12 bases left between them. This CDR3 is built from 12 residues. This chain's CDR3 is CACQDGNYGYTF. The CDR3 DNA reads as TGTGCCTGCCAGGACGGAAACTATGGCTACACCTTC.

The chain joins TRBV11-2 to TRBJ2-7; perhaps TRBD1 as D (6 bases). V was cut by 6 bases and J by 5 bases, with 20 bases left in between. The CDR3 loop spans 15 amino acids. Germline CDR1 is SGHAT and CDR2 is FQNNGV. The CDR3 is CASRKQGTTSNEQYF. The CDR3 DNA reads TGTGCCAGCAGGAAACAGGGTACCACGTCTAACGAGCAGTACTTC.

This chain joins TRBV30 and TRBJ1-2; 9 bases align to TRBD1. CDR3 size: 13 residues. Germline V gene sequence: CDR1 GTSNPN, CDR2 SVGIG (reference sequence). The V and J ends lost 3 bases and 7 bases, in that order; junction bases with no gene match: 6. The CDR3 DNA follows: TGTGCCTGGAGGTCGGACAGGGGTACTGGCTACACCTTC. Its protein is CAWRSDRGTGYTF.

The chain uses TRBV5-8 and TRBJ2-5; TRBD1 matches at 8 bases. This CDR3 region has 16 residues. CDR1 is SGHTS, CDR2 YDEGEE, per germline. V dropped 5 bases and J dropped 1; count of bases not matched to a gene: 10. CDR3 DNA sequence: TGTGCCAGCAGTTCTGGACAGGGCGGGATCCAAGAGACCCAGTACTTC. Translation gives CASSSGQGGIQETQYF.

The chain combines TRBV30 with TRBJ1-1, with unresolved D. Germline loops: CDR1 GTSNPN, CDR2 SVGIG (reference sequence). The CDR3 is 14 amino acids. The germline V and J ends were trimmed by 3 bases and 5 bases, with 16 bases remaining between them. CDR3 loop: CAWRISSGGTEAFF. The CDR3 DNA follows: TGTGCCTGGAGGATATCTTCAGGAGGTACTGAAGCTTTCTTT.

CDR3 protein: CASSLVASGGVEQYF. CDR3 DNA sequence: TGCGCCAGCAGCTTGGTGGCTAGCGGGGGGGTCGAGCAGTACTTC. The rearrangement links TRBV5-1 to TRBJ2-7; 12 bases are a match to TRBD2. This CDR3 has 15 amino acids. Trimming took 0 bases from V and 6 from J; bases not matched to a gene: 4. Looked up from germline, CDR1 is SGHRS and CDR2 is YFSETQ.

This clone was seen just once. The chain uses TRBV28 and TRBJ1-1, with D hard to call. The V end was cut by 3 bases, the J end by 7 bases, with 15 bases between. The V gene's germline CDR1 is MDHEN and CDR2 SYDVKM. The CDR3 has 14 residues. The CDR3 DNA sequence: TGTGCCAGCAGTTTCGAGGACGGTCGGGTTGAAGCTTTCTTT. Translation: CASSFEDGRVEAFF.

The V call is TRBV10-1, the J call TRBJ2-7; 10 positions agree with TRBD1. V trimming: 6 bases; J trimming: 7 bases; junction bases outside the gene matches: 3. This CDR3 is built from 12 residues. Germline V gives CDR1 WNHNN, CDR2 SYGVQD (reference sequence). The CDR3 loop is CASRGTGEEQYF. The CDR3, as DNA: TGCGCCAGCAGGGGGACAGGGGAGGAGCAGTACTTC.

The V gene is TRBV10-3, the J gene TRBJ2-3, with D possibly matching TRBD2 (5 bases). There are 15 residues in the CDR3. Trimming cost V 2 bases and J 0 bases, with 9 bases left between them. Germline-derived CDR1 and CDR2 are ENHRY and SYGVKD. The CDR3 sequence: CAISEEGESTDTQYF. The CDR3 DNA reads TGTGCCATCAGTGAGGAGGGAGAAAGCACAGATACGCAGTATTTT.

The count of this clone is one. The chain employs TRBV11-2 and TRBJ2-6; D is possibly TRBD2 (6 bases). Germline lookup yields CDR1 SGHAT and CDR2 FQNNGV. CDR3 size: 17 residues. The V gene lost 2 bases and the J gene lost 0 bases, with 11 bases spanning the gap. In nucleotides, the CDR3 is TGTGCCAGCAGCTTATTGGGACTTAACTCTGGGGCCAACGTCCTGACTTTC. It encodes CASSLLGLNSGANVLTF.

V gene TRBV4-1 combines with J gene TRBJ1-5, with D perhaps TRBD1 (5 bases). The CDR3 sequence is 16 residues long. From germline, CDR1 is MGHRA and CDR2 YSYEKL. Trimming removed 0 bases at V and 2 bases at J, with 11 bases between. The CDR3 nucleotides read TGCGCCAGCAGCCAAGAAGAGGGGATTGGCAATCAGCCCCAGCATTTT. This gives the protein CASSQEEGIGNQPQHF.

The CDR3 DNA is TGTGCCAGCTCCCGGACCGGGACAGGGGGCACCTACGAGCAGTACTTC. Its protein product is CASSRTGTGGTYEQYF. The chain recombines TRBV18 with TRBJ2-7; 12 bases match TRBD1. Germline CDR1 KGHSH, CDR2 LQKENI. The CDR3 contains 16 residues. With 6 bases clipped from V and 2 bases from J, the junction kept 8 bases outside the gene matches.

The rearrangement joins TRBV7-9 to TRBJ2-7; no reliable D call. Trimming cost V 5 bases and J 6 bases, with 11 bases left between them. The length of the CDR3 is 12 residues. CDR1 is SEHNR, CDR2 FQNEAQ, per germline (reference sequence). The CDR3 loop is CASSRESPEQYF. DNA for the CDR3: TGTGCCAGCAGCCGTGAAAGTCCCGAGCAGTACTTC.

The chain carries TRBV9 and TRBJ2-3; D gene uncertain. The CDR3 loop spans 16 amino acids. From germline, CDR1 is SGDLS and CDR2 YYNGEE. With 2 bases removed from V and 1 base from J, the gap between germline ends came to 14 bases. CDR3 DNA: TGTGCCAGCAGCGTCGGGTCCAGCATCGGCACAGATACGCAGTATTTT. Encoded protein: CASSVGSSIGTDTQYF.

The chain recombines TRBV9 with TRBJ2-1; tentative D call: TRBD2 (5 bases). The CDR3 is 12 residues long. V was cut by 3 bases and J by 7 bases, with 8 bases left in between. Germline lookup yields CDR1 SGDLS and CDR2 YYNGEE. The CDR3 DNA reads TGTGCCAGCAGCGCCGGGGTTAATGAGCAGTTCTTC. Translation: CASSAGVNEQFF.

The rearrangement uses TRBV10-1 and TRBJ2-7; D perhaps matches TRBD1 (6 bases). CDR1 and CDR2 (germline): WNHNN, SYGVQD (reference sequence). The CDR3 totals 12 residues. The V end lost 5 bases, the J end lost 3 bases, and 8 bases lay between the germline ends. CDR3 nucleotides: TGCGCCAGCAGTTTGGACAGCTACGAGCAGTACTTC. Translation gives CASSLDSYEQYF.

Comment on this clone: Other nucleotide sequences in the sample specify the same CDR3. The chain has TRBV29-1 and TRBJ2-3; D is perhaps TRBD1 (6 bases). CDR3 length equals 16 residues. Germline CDR1 is SQVTM and CDR2 is ANQGSEA. The V end lost 1 base, the J end lost 0 bases, and 14 bases lay between the germline ends. The CDR3 sequence is CSVEGGGQISTDTQYF. The CDR3 DNA reads as TGCAGCGTTGAAGGGGGCGGACAGATCAGCACAGATACGCAGTATTTT.

The genes are TRBV2 and TRBJ1-4; 8 positions match TRBD1. With 6 bases clipped from V and 6 bases from J, the junction kept 6 bases outside the gene matches. CDR3 length: 14 residues. Germline CDR1 and CDR2: SNHLY and FYNNEI. Here the CDR3 reads CASRDRVGDEKLFF. The CDR3 DNA follows: TGTGCCAGCAGGGACAGGGTTGGGGATGAAAAACTGTTTTTT.

The CDR3: CAWTDRRGGGTDTQYF. For the CDR3, the DNA is TGTGCCTGGACTGACCGGAGGGGAGGAGGAACAGATACGCAGTATTTT. This chain connects TRBV30 to TRBJ2-3; tentatively, D is TRBD2 (6 bases). There are 16 residues in the CDR3. Trimming cost V 4 bases and J 3 bases, with 20 bases left between them. The germline gives CDR1 GTSNPN, CDR2 SVGIG (reference sequence). Full variable domain (outside the CDR3, taken from reference TRBV30 and TRBJ2-3): SQTIHQWPATLVQPVGSPLSLECTVEGTSNPNLYWYRQAAGRGLQLLFYSVGIGQISSEVPQNLSASRPQDRQFILSSKKLLLSDSGFYLCAWTDRRGGGTDTQYFGPGTRLTVL.

J is TRBJ2-2 and V is TRBV9; D not resolved. CDR3 size: 16 residues. V was clipped by 2 bases and J by 0 bases, with 11 bases between them. Germline values: CDR1 SGDLS, CDR2 YYNGEE. The CDR3 DNA sequence: TGTGCCAGCAGCGTGTTTGGCGACGCGAACACCGGGGAGCTGTTTTTT. Translation gives CASSVFGDANTGELFF.

The V gene is TRBV4-1, the J gene TRBJ2-7; TRBD2 matches at 7 bases. Trimming cost V 3 bases and J 5 bases; bases outside gene matches: 10. The CDR3 runs 15 residues. Germline V CDR1 and CDR2: MGHRA, YSYEKL. CDR3 protein: CASSQQTSRVDEQYF. The CDR3 region has the DNA TGCGCCAGCAGCCAGCAGACTAGCCGGGTGGACGAGCAGTACTTC.

The rearrangement links TRBV5-5 to TRBJ2-5; D might be TRBD1 or TRBD2, each matching 5 bases. Germline values: CDR1 SGHKS, CDR2 YYEKEE (reference sequence). Trimming left V 4 bases short and J 2 bases short, with 9 bases between. The CDR3 is 13 residues long. The DNA for the CDR3 is TGTGCCAGCAGCCGAGGGGTTCAAGAGACCCAGTACTTC. As protein: CASSRGVQETQYF.

This chain uses TRBV28 with TRBJ1-2; perhaps TRBD1 as D (5 bases). CDR3 length equals 14 residues. Germline CDR1 reads MDHEN; CDR2 reads SYDVKM. V was pared by 7 bases and J by 2 bases, with 14 bases between. Written as DNA, the CDR3 is TGTGCCAGCAATAGAGGGGTTGAGAACTATGGCTACACCTTC. Protein product: CASNRGVENYGYTF.